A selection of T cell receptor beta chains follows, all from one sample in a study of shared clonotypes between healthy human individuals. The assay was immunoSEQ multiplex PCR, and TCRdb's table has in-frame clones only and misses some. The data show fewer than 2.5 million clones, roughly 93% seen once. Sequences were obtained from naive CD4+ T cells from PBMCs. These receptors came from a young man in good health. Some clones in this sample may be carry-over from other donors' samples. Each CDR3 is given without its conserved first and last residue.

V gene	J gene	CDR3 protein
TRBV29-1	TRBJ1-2	SVEGTGFNYGYT
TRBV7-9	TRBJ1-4	ASSPGATNEKLF
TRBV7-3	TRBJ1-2	ASSPQWSPGGGYT
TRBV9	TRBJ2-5	ASSVVGVRGETQY
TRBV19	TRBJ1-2	ASTGYGYT
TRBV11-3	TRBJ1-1	ASSFVGGEAF
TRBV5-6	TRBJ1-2	ASSFDRALTYGYT
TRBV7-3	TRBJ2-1	ASSRGGGEQF
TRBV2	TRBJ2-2	ASTPRRVTGELF
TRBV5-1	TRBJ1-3	ASSPPGGSGNTIY
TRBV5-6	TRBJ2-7	ASSLVVGDASEQY
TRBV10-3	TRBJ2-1	AIMDGPSYNEQF
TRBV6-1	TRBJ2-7	ASSIGQGAYEQY
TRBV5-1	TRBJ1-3	ASSAGFSGNTIY
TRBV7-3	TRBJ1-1	ASSLKTGTEAF
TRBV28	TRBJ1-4	ASSLPNRPNEKLF
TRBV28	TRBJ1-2	ASSLSQGVNYGYT
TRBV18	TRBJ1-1	ASSPGPNTEAF
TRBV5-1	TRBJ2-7	ASSGGAGGPHEQY
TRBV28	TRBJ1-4	ASSLKPLEEKLF
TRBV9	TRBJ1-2	ASSEGYGGYT
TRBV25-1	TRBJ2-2	ASSFDRNTGELF
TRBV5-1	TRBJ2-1	ASSLVGNSYNEQF
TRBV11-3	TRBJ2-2	ASSFKSGELF
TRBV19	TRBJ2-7	ASSPWAGANLGAEQY
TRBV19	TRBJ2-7	ASSIETRFEQY
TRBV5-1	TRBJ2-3	ATGEADTQY
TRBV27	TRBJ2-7	ASARRNSYEQY
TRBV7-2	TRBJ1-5	ASSADREQPQH
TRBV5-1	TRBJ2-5	ASSLGRSGQIQETQY
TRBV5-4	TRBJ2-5	ASGVSQETQY
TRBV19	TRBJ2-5	ASSGQGRETQY
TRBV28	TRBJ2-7	ASSLAGARIYEQY
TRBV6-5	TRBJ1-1	ASRSTGETEAF
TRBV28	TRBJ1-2	ASSFPPGQGNYGYT
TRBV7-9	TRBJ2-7	ASSQARFGLTYEQY
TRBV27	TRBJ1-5	ASSLYRGSQPQH
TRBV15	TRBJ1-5	ATSRDIGQGAGQPQH
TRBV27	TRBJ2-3	ASSLFGLAGGNTSTDTQY
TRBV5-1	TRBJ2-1	ASSEGPNNEQF
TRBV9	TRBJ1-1	ASSVDGWGTEAF
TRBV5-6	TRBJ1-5	ASSRNRASNQPQH